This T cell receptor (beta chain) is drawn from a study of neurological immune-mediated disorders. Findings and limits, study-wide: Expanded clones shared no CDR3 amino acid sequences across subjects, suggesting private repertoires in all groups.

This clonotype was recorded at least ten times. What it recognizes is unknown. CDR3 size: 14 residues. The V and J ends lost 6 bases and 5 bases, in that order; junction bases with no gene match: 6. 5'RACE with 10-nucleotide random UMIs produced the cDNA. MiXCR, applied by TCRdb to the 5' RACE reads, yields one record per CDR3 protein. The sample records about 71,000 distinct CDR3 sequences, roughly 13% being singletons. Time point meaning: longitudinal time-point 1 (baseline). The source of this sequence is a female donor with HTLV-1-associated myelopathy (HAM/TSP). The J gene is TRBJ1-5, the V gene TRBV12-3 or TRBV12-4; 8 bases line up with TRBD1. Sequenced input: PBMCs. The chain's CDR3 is CASRTDRVDQPQHF. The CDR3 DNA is TGTGCCAGCAGGACGGACAGGGTAGATCAGCCCCAGCATTTT.